This is a list of T cell receptor beta chains from one sample in a study of Graves' ophthalmopathy and Graves' hyperthyroidism. One entry per CDR3 protein, called by TCRdb with MiXCR from the multiplex PCR reads. The sample consists of 500,000 to 600,000 distinct CDR3 sequences, less than 45% of them appearing once. The sequencing sample was made of peripheral blood or thyroid tissue (not recorded which). The receptors were sampled from an adult man with Graves' hyperthyroidism. Each CDR3 is given with its conserved first and last residue. Fields, in order: J gene, V gene, CDR3 protein.

j_call: TRBJ2-5
v_call: TRBV20-1
cdr3_aa: CSARPDRGNTDTQYF

j_call: TRBJ2-7
v_call: TRBV18
cdr3_aa: CASSQPGRSYEQYF

j_call: TRBJ2-7
v_call: TRBV6-6
cdr3_aa: CASRPTAYYEQYF

j_call: TRBJ2-5
v_call: TRBV2
cdr3_aa: CASKPSYTGETQYF

j_call: TRBJ1-2
v_call: TRBV6-5
cdr3_aa: CASSDRGQNYGYTF

j_call: TRBJ1-5
v_call: TRBV6-5
cdr3_aa: CASRDSTGTAQPQHF

j_call: TRBJ2-1
v_call: TRBV10-3
cdr3_aa: CAIRGGAGSSYNEQFF

j_call: TRBJ1-2
v_call: TRBV5-6
cdr3_aa: CASSLAGTAGYTF

j_call: TRBJ1-1
v_call: TRBV12-3/TRBV12-4
cdr3_aa: CASSWGGAANTEAFF

j_call: TRBJ1-4
v_call: TRBV25-1
cdr3_aa: CASSKPRGGVNEKLFF

j_call: TRBJ2-7
v_call: TRBV9
cdr3_aa: CASSYRDRTSSYEQYF

j_call: TRBJ2-2
v_call: TRBV24-1
cdr3_aa: CATSDQTSGSAGELFF

j_call: TRBJ2-2
v_call: TRBV7-8
cdr3_aa: CASNNPRSGTIGLGELFF

j_call: TRBJ2-2
v_call: TRBV24-1
cdr3_aa: CATSDFWTGELFF

j_call: TRBJ2-2
v_call: TRBV10-3
cdr3_aa: CAITPRTVMNTGELFF

j_call: NA
v_call: TRBV5-1
cdr3_aa: CASSFLHINEQFF

j_call: TRBJ1-2
v_call: TRBV4-1
cdr3_aa: CASSHPARGSYGYTF

j_call: TRBJ1-4
v_call: TRBV12-3/TRBV12-4
cdr3_aa: CASSWGKNEKLFF

j_call: TRBJ2-5
v_call: TRBV10-3
cdr3_aa: CAISYGLAGVQETQYF

j_call: TRBJ2-7
v_call: TRBV15
cdr3_aa: CATSSSGRGTYEQYF

j_call: TRBJ1-5
v_call: TRBV6-6
cdr3_aa: CASSWLQPQHF

j_call: TRBJ1-2
v_call: TRBV9
cdr3_aa: CASSVGDGDGYTF

j_call: TRBJ1-2
v_call: TRBV29-1
cdr3_aa: CSVEDGFYGYTF

j_call: TRBJ1-4
v_call: TRBV29-1
cdr3_aa: CSVTGSYNEKLFF

j_call: TRBJ2-5
v_call: TRBV9
cdr3_aa: CASSSEGRLQETQYF

j_call: TRBJ2-5
v_call: TRBV12-3/TRBV12-4
cdr3_aa: CASSLSATEGETQYF

j_call: TRBJ1-2
v_call: TRBV13
cdr3_aa: CASSFGASNYGYTF

j_call: TRBJ1-1
v_call: TRBV20-1
cdr3_aa: CSARDSAKGTGERVNTEAFF

j_call: TRBJ2-2
v_call: TRBV20-1
cdr3_aa: CSAKPPPGQGTHTGELFF

j_call: NA
v_call: TRBV5-1
cdr3_aa: CASSGTAKGGIEQFF

j_call: TRBJ1-2
v_call: TRBV12-3/TRBV12-4
cdr3_aa: CASSTELRSYGYTF

j_call: TRBJ2-7
v_call: TRBV4-1
cdr3_aa: CASSQRWTDSYEQYF

j_call: NA
v_call: TRBV24-1
cdr3_aa: CATSDSGTDYNEQYF

j_call: TRBJ1-1
v_call: TRBV7-2
cdr3_aa: CASSQRIPANAEAFF

j_call: TRBJ2-7
v_call: TRBV7-9
cdr3_aa: CASSLSTGEYEQYF

j_call: TRBJ2-7
v_call: TRBV7-8
cdr3_aa: CASSLVRQPREQYF

j_call: TRBJ2-7
v_call: TRBV7-6
cdr3_aa: CASSLGGEYEQYF

j_call: TRBJ2-5
v_call: TRBV12-3/TRBV12-4
cdr3_aa: CASSLGTGVEETQYF

j_call: TRBJ2-7
v_call: TRBV7-7
cdr3_aa: CASSQNQAAEQYF

j_call: TRBJ1-6
v_call: TRBV18
cdr3_aa: CASSTYNSPLHF

j_call: TRBJ2-7
v_call: TRBV7-7
cdr3_aa: CASSFGAGQTNEQYF

j_call: TRBJ2-3
v_call: TRBV7-9
cdr3_aa: CASSSQRGGRTDTQYF

j_call: TRBJ2-5
v_call: TRBV9
cdr3_aa: CASSVTTGQGIPETQYF

j_call: TRBJ2-3
v_call: TRBV19
cdr3_aa: CASSIADTQYF

j_call: TRBJ1-2
v_call: TRBV7-8
cdr3_aa: CASSFGGWNGYTF

j_call: TRBJ1-2
v_call: TRBV10-3
cdr3_aa: CAINPQGARGYTF

j_call: TRBJ2-7
v_call: TRBV4-1
cdr3_aa: CASSQGWAGASSYEQYF

j_call: TRBJ2-3
v_call: TRBV19
cdr3_aa: CASKLGPQSVDTQYF

j_call: TRBJ2-2
v_call: TRBV10-3
cdr3_aa: CAISPDEAGELFF

j_call: TRBJ2-5
v_call: TRBV14
cdr3_aa: CASSQDRVTWETQYF

j_call: TRBJ1-1
v_call: TRBV27
cdr3_aa: CASSFLGTLNTEAFF

j_call: TRBJ2-2
v_call: TRBV29-1
cdr3_aa: CSARTGGVIGELFF

j_call: TRBJ2-7
v_call: TRBV7-9
cdr3_aa: CASSNNPYEQYF

j_call: TRBJ1-6
v_call: TRBV10-3
cdr3_aa: CAITDLAVNSPLHF

j_call: TRBJ2-7
v_call: TRBV3-1
cdr3_aa: CASSLIPGEGYEQYF

j_call: TRBJ1-2
v_call: TRBV7-9
cdr3_aa: CASSFGQGMSGYTF

j_call: TRBJ1-1
v_call: TRBV5-1
cdr3_aa: CASSFYWNTEAFF

j_call: TRBJ2-7
v_call: TRBV7-8
cdr3_aa: CASRSGGLTTNEQYF

j_call: TRBJ2-7
v_call: TRBV15
cdr3_aa: CATSREVGARGEQYF

j_call: TRBJ1-1
v_call: TRBV7-7
cdr3_aa: CASSQGLDTEAFF